One sample yielded the 23 T cell receptor beta chains listed below, sequenced in a study of blood T cell repertoires in COVID-19. The method was immunoSEQ multiplex PCR; TCRdb's version includes in-frame clones alone and lacks a portion of them. The table records nearly 350,000 clones, around 80% of them present only once. Sequencing input: peripheral blood. These receptors originate from a man aged 30 to 39 with active or convalescent COVID-19.

This chain uses TRBV28 with TRBJ2-7; 7 positions match TRBD2. The CDR3 is 14 residues long. The V gene's germline CDR1 is MDHEN and CDR2 SYDVKM. V shed 5 bases and J 0 bases; nucleotides not matched to a gene: 4. The CDR3 protein is CASSTSENSYEQYF. DNA of the CDR3: TGTGCCAGCAGTACTAGCGAAAACTCCTACGAGCAGTACTTC.

The chain is built from TRBV6-1 and TRBJ2-1; the match to TRBD1 covers 9 bases. The CDR3 consists of 16 residues. Trimming took 4 bases from V and 8 from J; bases not matched to a gene: 12. Germline CDR1 MNHNS, CDR2 SASEGT. The CDR3 DNA is TGTGCCAGCAGTGGGGAGGGACAGGGCTCCTTGGATGAGCAGTTCTTC. This gives the protein CASSGEGQGSLDEQFF.

The V gene is TRBV7-9, the J gene TRBJ2-5; 8 nucleotides line up with TRBD2. V was clipped by 4 bases and J by 4 bases; unmatched bases: 14. CDR1 SEHNR and CDR2 FQNEAQ come from the germline V gene (reference sequence). The CDR3 is 17 residues long. Written as DNA, the CDR3 is TGTGCCAGCAGCTCTGAACTAGCGGCACCCGGCGCAGAGACCCAGTACTTC. Protein product: CASSSELAAPGAETQYF.

The chain links TRBV6-1 to TRBJ2-7; possible D gene TRBD2, 5 bases. CDR3 size: 16 residues. Germline CDR1 and CDR2: MNHNS and SASEGT. V lost 2 bases and J 4 bases, leaving 18 bases between the germline ends. The CDR3 sequence: CASSESRTSPLYEQYF. The CDR3 nucleotides are TGTGCCAGCAGTGAATCCAGGACTTCCCCCTTATACGAGCAGTACTTC.

The chain is built from TRBV6-5 and TRBJ1-6; 8 bases fit TRBD1. In germline, CDR1 is MNHEY, CDR2 SVGAGI. J was trimmed by 12 bases and V by 6 bases; bases with no gene match: 7. This CDR3 has 13 residues. CDR3 sequence: CASRDREGRPLHF. CDR3 DNA: TGTGCCAGCAGGGACAGGGAAGGTCGACCCCTCCACTTT.

In this sample, this clone turned up a few times. The genes are TRBV6-1 and TRBJ1-5; no definite D call. This CDR3 is 14 amino acids long. Trimming cost V 0 bases and J 1 base, with 4 bases left between them. From germline, CDR1 is MNHNS and CDR2 SASEGT. CDR3 residues: CASSEAYSNQPQHF. DNA of the CDR3: TGTGCCAGCAGTGAAGCCTACAGCAATCAGCCCCAGCATTTT.

This chain uses TRBV6-2 or TRBV6-3 with TRBJ1-4; D is unclear. CDR1 MNHEY and CDR2 SVGEGT come from the germline V gene. The CDR3 length is 15 residues. Trimming removed 6 bases at V and 8 bases at J, with 19 bases between. CDR3 region: CASSPGPRAHEKLFF. For the CDR3, the DNA is TGTGCCAGCAGCCCTGGGCCGAGGGCCCACGAAAAACTGTTTTTT.

This clone appeared once. The chain couples TRBV19 to TRBJ1-5, with D maybe TRBD1 (5 bases). With 3 bases removed from V and 5 bases from J, the gap between germline ends came to 11 bases. The germline gives CDR1 LNHDA, CDR2 SQIVND (reference sequence). This CDR3 comprises 14 residues. CDR3 coding DNA: TGTGCCAGTAGTATGGGGGGGGTTGATCAGCCCCAGCATTTT. Amino acids: CASSMGGVDQPQHF.

The chain has TRBV19 and TRBJ1-1, with D uncertain. Trimming pared 3 bases from V and 1 base from J, leaving 12 bases between. The CDR3 extends over 15 amino acids. The V gene's germline CDR1 is LNHDA and CDR2 SQIVND (reference sequence). The DNA for the CDR3 is TGTGCCAGTAGTATTGGAGAAGGGAGGAACACTGAAGCTTTCTTT. This codes for CASSIGEGRNTEAFF.

The J gene is TRBJ1-1, the V gene TRBV7-8; 7 bases are shared with TRBD1. The trim removed 5 bases at V and 7 bases at J, leaving 10 bases unmatched. CDR3 length: 14 residues. The germline V gene has CDR1 SGHVS and CDR2 FQNEAQ. CDR3 nucleotides: TGTGCCAGCAGCACGCCGACAGGGAATAATGAAGCTTTCTTT. As protein: CASSTPTGNNEAFF.

The V and J genes are TRBV6-1 and TRBJ1-3; TRBD1 is a possible D gene (6 bases). This CDR3 comprises 13 residues. Germline loops: CDR1 MNHNS, CDR2 SASEGT. Trimming stripped 3 bases from V and 5 bases from J, with 8 bases between. CDR3 sequence: CASSDGQRNTIYF. The CDR3 DNA reads as TGTGCCAGCAGTGACGGACAGCGAAACACCATATATTTT.

This sequence joins TRBV7-3 and TRBJ2-1, with 8 bases aligning to TRBD2. The V gene's germline CDR1 is SGHTA and CDR2 FQGTGA. CDR3 length equals 17 residues. J gave up 5 bases and V 4 bases, and 13 bases lay outside the gene matches. This CDR3 is CASSWAEGTSNHNEQFF. The CDR3 DNA reads as TGTGCCAGCAGCTGGGCCGAAGGGACTAGTAATCACAATGAGCAGTTCTTC.

Only a few counts were recorded for this clone. The chain joins TRBV5-1 to TRBJ2-7; D perhaps matches TRBD1 (7 bases). Germline V gene sequence: CDR1 SGHRS, CDR2 YFSETQ. V was trimmed by 3 bases and J by 2 bases, leaving 15 bases between them. The CDR3 sequence is 15 residues long. CDR3 region: CASSWRGPLPYEQYF. CDR3 DNA sequence: TGCGCCAGCAGCTGGAGGGGGCCCTTACCCTACGAGCAGTACTTC.

This clone occurred once. The chain links TRBV7-8 to TRBJ2-7, with 13 bases fitting TRBD2. The CDR3 runs to 16 residues. With V trimmed by 4 bases and J by 7 bases, 10 bases remained unmatched. Germline CDR1 reads SGHVS; CDR2 reads FQNEAQ. The CDR3 DNA follows: TGTGCCAGCAGCTGGACTAGCGGGAGCTCCCGGGGGGAGCAGTACTTC. Encoded protein: CASSWTSGSSRGEQYF.

This clone was counted only a few times. Other DNA sequences in the sample encode the same CDR3. The chain employs TRBV11-3 and TRBJ1-2; no firm D call. Trimming removed 1 base at V and 4 bases at J, with 10 bases between. The CDR3 totals 14 residues. Germline V gene lookup returns CDR1 SGHNT and CDR2 YENEEA. The DNA for the CDR3 is TGTGCCAGCAGCTTAGCTGGCGGCGTCTATGGCTACACCTTC. It is translated as CASSLAGGVYGYTF.

The J gene is TRBJ2-7, the V gene TRBV24-1; D might be TRBD1 (6 bases). V dropped 4 bases and J dropped 0 bases, with 12 bases sitting between them. Per germline, CDR1 KGHDR and CDR2 SFDVKD. The CDR3 totals 15 residues. Here the CDR3 DNA reads TGTGCCACCAGTGAGAGGACAGCGAGCTCCTACGAGCAGTACTTC. It specifies CATSERTASSYEQYF.

V is TRBV6-5 and J is TRBJ2-7, with D tentatively TRBD2 (7 bases). CDR3 length equals 15 residues. V was shortened by 0 bases and J by 2 bases, with 11 bases between the two germline ends. Germline-derived CDR1 and CDR2 are MNHEY and SVGAGI. As DNA, the CDR3 is TGTGCCAGCAGTTACTCGGCGGGGGCACCCTACGAGCAGTACTTC. Translated: CASSYSAGAPYEQYF.

The chain carries TRBV6-4 and TRBJ2-1, with 8 bases lining up with TRBD2. The CDR3 runs 15 residues. Germline trimming cut 4 bases from V and 0 bases from J; bases unmatched to any gene: 2. Germline CDR1 reads MRHNA; CDR2 reads SNTAGT. The CDR3 DNA sequence: TGTGCCAGCAGTGTAGCGGGAAGCTCCTACAATGAGCAGTTCTTC. This sequence encodes CASSVAGSSYNEQFF.

This chain links TRBV2 with TRBJ1-5; D not certain. CDR3 size: 13 residues. Germline V gene sequence: CDR1 SNHLY, CDR2 FYNNEI. V dropped 6 bases and J dropped 7 bases, with 13 bases sitting between them. The CDR3 region is CASRGDGVQPQHF. CDR3 coding DNA: TGTGCCAGCAGGGGAGATGGGGTCCAGCCCCAGCATTTT.

In this sample, this clone turned up a few times. This chain links TRBV19 with TRBJ1-5; TRBD1 matches 9 bases. Germline CDR1 is LNHDA and CDR2 is SQIVND (reference sequence). The CDR3 is 16 amino acids. Losses at the gene ends were 3 bases for V and 2 bases for J; bases not matched to a gene: 5. CDR3 protein: CASSMWGQGGNQPQHF. The CDR3 DNA reads as TGTGCCAGTAGTATGTGGGGACAGGGAGGCAATCAGCCCCAGCATTTT.

The V gene is TRBV3-1 (or the pseudogene TRBV3-2), the J gene TRBJ1-1; perhaps TRBD1 as D (5 bases). The CDR3 runs to 16 residues. Trimming took off 0 bases at V and 11 bases at J, with 22 bases between the two ends. Germline CDR1 reads LGHDT; CDR2 reads YNNKEL (reference sequence). CDR3 sequence (DNA): TGTGCCAGCAGCCAAGATCGTGGGGTAGGGACTCTTGGGGCTTTCTTT. Its protein is CASSQDRGVGTLGAFF.

CDR3 amino acids: CASTPGRRETQYF. The CDR3 DNA sequence: TGTGCCAGCACCCCAGGGCGACGGGAGACCCAGTACTTC. The chain couples TRBV3-1 (or the pseudogene TRBV3-2) to TRBJ2-5, with TRBD1 as a possible D gene (5 bases). Between the trimmed V and J ends, which lost 7 bases and 5 bases, there was a span of 14 bases. CDR1 is LGHDT, CDR2 YNNKEL, per germline (reference sequence). The CDR3 covers 13 residues.

This sequence joins TRBV12-3 or TRBV12-4 and TRBJ1-2; no clear D gene. The V end lost 4 bases, the J end lost 8 bases, and 11 bases lay between the germline ends. The CDR3 covers 12 residues. The CDR3 loop reads CASSWPGRGYTF. DNA for the CDR3: TGTGCCAGCAGTTGGCCCGGGAGGGGCTACACCTTC.